This T cell receptor (beta chain) was profiled in a study of identical twins (dated by TCRdb to 2016 to 2017). Regarding the study in general: To test whether fetal clonotypes persist, this study deep-sequenced TCR alpha and beta repertoires from monozygotic twins, from unrelated adults of various ages, and from cord blood. Replicate twin experiments were performed at different times using different library preparation protocols to rule out contamination.

General findings and caveats noted by the study authors: Fewer insertions were carried by abundant cord blood beta clonotypes; a weaker similar trend was observed in young adult naive repertoires, while no such trend was observed in memory repertoires. Zero-insertion analyses could be partly confounded by invariant T cells such as MAIT and iNKT, though diverse VJ usage argued against such confounding for most clonotypes. The excess sharing between twins in beta out-of-frame sequences was weaker because fewer shared sequences reduced the signal-to-noise ratio. In monozygotic twins, out-of-frame TCR alpha sharing was systematically underestimated by recombination models, although the models agreed with sharing between unrelated individuals. Compared with coincidental sharing between unrelated individuals, out-of-frame TCR alpha sequences shared between twins showed an excess of sequences with low generation probability. Because the same donors could not be followed over many years, the conclusions relied on cross-sectional statistical analysis.

To prepare the library, 5' RACE was applied. The sequencer listed for this sample is Illumina HiSeq 2000. A universal primer binding site was added through template switching, and the final cDNA carried a unique molecular identifier so that TCR cDNA molecules could be counted accurately. First-strand cDNA for TCR alpha and beta chains was synthesized from specific primers in the conserved constant-segment region. To control for contamination, every cDNA library carried two barcodes: a SMART-Mk sample barcode plus Illumina barcodes. TruSeq adapter sequences and Illumina sample barcodes were added in two successive PCR steps. The Illumina HiSeq platform was used with custom primers to sequence TCR alpha and beta cDNA libraries. As for how the authors treated the data: Raw reads were processed with MiGEC to extract unique molecular identifiers, and MiXCR was used to determine CDR3 positions. For each individual, recombination models were inferred using an EM algorithm with the repgenHMM and IGoR tools. The tcR package in R was used for shared clonotype analysis, with sharing normalized by the product of cloneset sizes. To study raw recombination free of thymic and clonal selection effects, out-of-frame nonproductive sequences were analyzed. TCRdb reprocessed the public reads (quality trimming at Q25 with fastp, clone calling with MiXCR) and kept in-frame beta chains. All rows with the same CDR3 protein become a single entry with the most common DNA and genes. It is TCRdb's table, rather than the study itself, that gives the V and J calls and clone size. This sample gives roughly 1.6 million distinct CDR3 sequences in total; more than 30% of them show up just once. Approximately 0.29% of the sample is taken by the ten largest.

This clonotype was counted a few times. No antigen is known for it. The record has no base qualities; no much larger clone is one base away. V lost 0 bases and J lost 5 bases; the stretch between them is 9 bases long. Reading from cysteine to phenylalanine, the CDR3 counts 14 amino acids. CDR3 DNA only is kept here, 42 bases in frame from base 1. The germline V gene (reference sequence) sets CDR1 to SEHNR and CDR2 to FQNEAQ. Only healthy Caucasian donors were included. This receptor was identified in a newborn girl in good health. Sequencing was done on a sample of cord blood. The V and J genes are TRBV7-9 and TRBJ2-3; the D segment could be TRBD2, given 5 matching bases. The DNA is TGTGCCAGCAGCTTAGCGGGAGTTCAAGATACGCAGTATTTT. The translation is CASSLAGVQDTQYF.